This T cell receptor (beta chain) stems from a study of blood T cell repertoires in COVID-19. Overall study context: The United States, Italy and Spain were the sources of the acute and convalescent COVID-19 samples. The analysed material was cDNA or gDNA that came from T cells, B-cell-depleted T cells, or PBMCs.

Per the study methods: Researchers report that nucleated cell counts were estimated from reference gene primer amplification. Method: immunoSEQ multiplex PCR; TCRdb's copy keeps in-frame clones and lacks some. The D gene and trimming were derived from the DNA, and the V and J assignments and clone size from that table. The sample holds fewer than 70,000 clones, 88% seen once. The sample was peripheral blood. The clonotype comes from a human donor in a cohort sampled during active COVID-19.

The CDR3 DNA is TGTGCCAGCAGACCTTCTTCAGGGAGGACTGAAGCTTTCTTT. Residues: CASRPSSGRTEAFF. V is TRBV7-6 and J is TRBJ1-1; D perhaps matches TRBD1 (5 bases). V was trimmed by 6 bases and J by 5 bases, leaving 16 bases between them. Germline CDR1 and CDR2: SGHVS and FNYEAQ. The CDR3 runs 14 residues.